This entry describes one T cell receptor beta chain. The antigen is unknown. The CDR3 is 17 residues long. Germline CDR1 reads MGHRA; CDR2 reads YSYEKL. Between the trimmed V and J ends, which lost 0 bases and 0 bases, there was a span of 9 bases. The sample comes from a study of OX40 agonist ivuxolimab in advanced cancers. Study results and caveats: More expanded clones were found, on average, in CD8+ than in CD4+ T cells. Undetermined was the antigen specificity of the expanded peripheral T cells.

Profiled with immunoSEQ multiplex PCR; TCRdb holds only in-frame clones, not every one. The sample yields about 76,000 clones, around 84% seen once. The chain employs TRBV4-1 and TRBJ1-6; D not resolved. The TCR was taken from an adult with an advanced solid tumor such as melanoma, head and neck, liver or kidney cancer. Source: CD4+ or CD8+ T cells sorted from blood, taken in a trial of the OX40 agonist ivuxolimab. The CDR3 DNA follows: TGCGCCAGCAGCCAAGAGCTCCTAAGCTCCTATAATTCACCCCTCCACTTT. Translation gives CASSQELLSSYNSPLHF.